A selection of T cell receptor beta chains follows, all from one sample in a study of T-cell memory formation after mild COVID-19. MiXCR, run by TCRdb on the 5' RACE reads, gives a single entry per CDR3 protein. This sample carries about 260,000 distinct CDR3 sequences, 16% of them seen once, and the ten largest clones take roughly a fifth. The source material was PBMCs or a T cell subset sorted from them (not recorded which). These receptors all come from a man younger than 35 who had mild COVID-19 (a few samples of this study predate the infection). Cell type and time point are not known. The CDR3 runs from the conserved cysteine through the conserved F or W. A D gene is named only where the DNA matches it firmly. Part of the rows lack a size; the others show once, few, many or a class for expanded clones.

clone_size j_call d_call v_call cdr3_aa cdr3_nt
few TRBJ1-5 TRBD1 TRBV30 CAWSARDRRDQPQHF TGTGCCTGGAGTGCCAGGGACAGACGGGATCAGCCCCAGCATTTT
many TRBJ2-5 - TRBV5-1 CASSLGWETQYF TGTGCCAGCAGCTTAGGGTGGGAGACCCAGTACTTC
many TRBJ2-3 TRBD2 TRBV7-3 CASSKSGGLTDTQYF TGTGCCAGCTCCAAAAGCGGGGGGCTCACAGATACGCAGTATTTT
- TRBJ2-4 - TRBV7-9 CASSHGVDKGATHF TGTGCCAGCAGCCACGGCGTGGATAAAGGGGCCACCCACTTC
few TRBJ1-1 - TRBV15 CATSRANGDEAFF TGTGCCACCAGCAGAGCGAACGGGGATGAAGCTTTCTTT
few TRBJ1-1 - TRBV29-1 CSVGLSGGTEAFF TGCAGCGTTGGCCTCTCCGGCGGCACTGAAGCTTTCTTT
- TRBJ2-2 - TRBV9 CASSVAASGELFF TGTGCCAGCAGCGTAGCGGCCTCCGGGGAGCTGTTTTTT
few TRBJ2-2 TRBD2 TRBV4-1 CASSQDSKRGYTGELFF TGCGCCAGCAGCCAAGATTCCAAGCGGGGCTACACCGGGGAGCTGTTTTTT
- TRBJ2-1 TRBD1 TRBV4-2 CASSQGDRVNEQFF TGTGCCAGCAGCCAAGGTGACAGGGTCAATGAGCAGTTCTTC
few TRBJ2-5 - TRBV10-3 CAIRAEGGLETQYF TGTGCCATCAGGGCTGAGGGGGGCCTTGAGACCCAGTACTTC
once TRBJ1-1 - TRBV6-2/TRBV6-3 CASSPVLQEAFF TGTGCCAGCAGTCCCGTCCTCCAGGAAGCTTTCTTT
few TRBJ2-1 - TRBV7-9 CASSLKGAGSYNEQFF TGTGCCAGCAGCTTAAAAGGTGCAGGTTCCTACAATGAGCAGTTCTTC
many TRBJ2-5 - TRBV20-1 CSARQAMLQETQYF TGCAGTGCGAGACAGGCGATGTTACAAGAGACCCAGTACTTC
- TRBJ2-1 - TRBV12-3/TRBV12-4 CASSLLSGNQFF TGTGCCAGCAGCTTACTGTCGGGGAACCAGTTCTTC
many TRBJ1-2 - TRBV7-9 CASSSALEANYGYTF TGTGCCAGCAGCTCGGCCCTGGAAGCTAACTATGGCTACACCTTC
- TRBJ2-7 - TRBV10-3 CAIKPGGYEQYF TGTGCCATCAAGCCGGGCGGCTACGAGCAGTACTTC
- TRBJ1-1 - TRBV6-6 CASSYSTREAFF TGTGCCAGCAGTTACTCGACAAGAGAAGCTTTCTTT
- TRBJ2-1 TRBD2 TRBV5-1 CASSPGLAGINEQFF TGCGCCAGCAGCCCGGGACTAGCGGGGATCAATGAGCAGTTCTTC
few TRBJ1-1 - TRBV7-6 CASSSQTDTEAFF TGTGCCAGCAGCTCACAAACGGACACTGAAGCTTTCTTT
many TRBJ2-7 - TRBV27 CASSLNFRGEQYF TGTGCCAGCAGTTTAAATTTCAGGGGCGAGCAGTACTTC
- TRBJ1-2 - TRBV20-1 CSARERGGGNYGYTF TGCAGTGCTAGAGAGCGGGGAGGGGGTAACTATGGCTACACCTTC
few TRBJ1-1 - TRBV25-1 CASNGLRNTEAFF TGTGCCAGCAATGGACTGAGGAACACTGAAGCTTTCTTT
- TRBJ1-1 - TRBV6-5 CASSRVVGTEAFF TGTGCCAGCAGCCGCGTCGTTGGCACTGAAGCTTTCTTT
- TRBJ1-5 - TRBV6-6 CASGGRTNQPQHF TGTGCCAGCGGCGGACGGACCAATCAGCCCCAGCATTTT
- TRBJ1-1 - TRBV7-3 CASRWTVNTEAFF TGTGCCAGCAGATGGACAGTGAACACTGAAGCTTTCTTT
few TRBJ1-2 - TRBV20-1 CSARDRQEANYGYTF TGCAGTGCTAGAGATCGGCAGGAAGCTAACTATGGCTACACCTTC
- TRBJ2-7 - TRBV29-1 CSVEGQDTTYEQYF TGCAGCGTTGAAGGACAGGATACTACCTACGAGCAGTACTTC
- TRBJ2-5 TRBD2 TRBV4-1 CASSRSGTSARGAQYF TGCGCCAGCAGCCGCTCCGGGACTAGTGCCCGAGGGGCCCAGTACTTC
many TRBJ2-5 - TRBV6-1 CASRAKETQYF TGTGCCAGCAGGGCAAAAGAGACCCAGTACTTC
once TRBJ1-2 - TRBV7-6 CASSLYPSGGYTF TGTGCCAGCAGCTTGTACCCGTCAGGAGGCTACACCTTC
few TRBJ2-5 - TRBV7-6 CASSLEGAGGETQYF TGTGCCAGCAGCTTGGAAGGGGCCGGTGGGGAGACCCAGTACTTC
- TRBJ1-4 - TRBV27 CASSPRRGREKLFF TGTGCCAGCAGCCCTAGACGGGGCAGGGAAAAACTGTTTTTT
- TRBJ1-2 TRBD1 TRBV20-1 CSATDRGDGYTF TGCAGTGCAACCGACAGGGGGGATGGCTACACCTTC
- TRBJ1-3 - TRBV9 CASSPGGQPYSGNTIYF TGTGCCAGCAGCCCCGGAGGACAACCCTATTCTGGAAACACCATATATTTT
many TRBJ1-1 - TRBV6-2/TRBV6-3 CASSPLAGSGTEAFF TGTGCCAGCAGTCCCTTGGCAGGGAGTGGCACTGAAGCTTTCTTT
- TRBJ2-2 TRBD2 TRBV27 CASSPGGWGGELFF TGTGCCAGCAGTCCCGGGGGGTGGGGCGGGGAGCTGTTTTTT
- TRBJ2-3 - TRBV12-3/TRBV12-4 CASSLGGQPGSTDTQYF TGTGCCAGCAGTTTAGGAGGGCAGCCAGGTAGCACAGATACGCAGTATTTT
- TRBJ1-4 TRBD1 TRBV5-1 CASSLQGLREKLFF TGCGCCAGCAGCTTACAGGGGTTACGGGAAAAACTGTTTTTT
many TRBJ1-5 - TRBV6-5 CASSYNSNQPQHF TGTGCCAGCAGTTATAATAGCAATCAGCCCCAGCATTTT
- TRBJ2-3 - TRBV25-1 CASSATGDTQYF TGTGCCAGCAGTGCCACGGGCGATACGCAGTATTTT
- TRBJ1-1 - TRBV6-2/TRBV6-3 CASSLGLGNTEALF TGTGCCAGCAGCCTGGGACTGGGGAACACTGAAGCTTTATTT
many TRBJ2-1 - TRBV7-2 CASSLLGSTYNEQFF TGTGCCAGCAGCTTACTCGGCTCGACCTACAATGAGCAGTTCTTC
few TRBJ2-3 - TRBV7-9 CASSPKSQGPQYF TGTGCCAGCAGCCCTAAGTCCCAGGGCCCGCAGTATTTT
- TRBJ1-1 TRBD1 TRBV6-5 CASSYGQGVTEAFF TGTGCCAGCAGTTACGGGCAGGGGGTCACTGAAGCTTTCTTT
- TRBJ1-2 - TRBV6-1 CASRTTGIYGYTF TGTGCCAGCAGGACCACAGGGATCTATGGCTACACCTTC
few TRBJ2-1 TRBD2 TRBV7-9 CASSLVVLAGTNEQFF TGTGCCAGCAGCTTAGTTGTGCTAGCGGGAACCAATGAGCAGTTCTTC
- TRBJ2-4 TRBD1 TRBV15 CATTDRVIFPSAKNIQYF TGTGCCACTACGGACAGGGTCATTTTCCCATCAGCCAAAAACATTCAGTACTTC
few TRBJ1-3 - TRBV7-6 CASSLAIGLGNTIYF TGTGCCAGCAGCTTAGCGATCGGGCTTGGAAACACCATATATTTT
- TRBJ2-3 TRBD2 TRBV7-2 CASSPLSGGPSQYF TGTGCCAGCAGCCCGCTGTCGGGGGGGCCGTCGCAGTATTTT
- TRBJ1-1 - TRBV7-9 CASSSRVLAEAFF TGTGCCAGCAGCTCCAGGGTCCTGGCTGAAGCTTTCTTT